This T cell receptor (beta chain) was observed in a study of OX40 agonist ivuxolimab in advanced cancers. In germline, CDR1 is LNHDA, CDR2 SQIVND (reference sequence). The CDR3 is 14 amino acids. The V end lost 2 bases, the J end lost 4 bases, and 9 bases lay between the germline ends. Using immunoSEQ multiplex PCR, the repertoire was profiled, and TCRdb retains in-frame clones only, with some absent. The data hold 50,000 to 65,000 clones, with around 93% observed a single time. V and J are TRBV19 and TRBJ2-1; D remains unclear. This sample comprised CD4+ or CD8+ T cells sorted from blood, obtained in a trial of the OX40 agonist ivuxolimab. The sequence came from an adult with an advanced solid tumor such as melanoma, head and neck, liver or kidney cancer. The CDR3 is CASSIYGTYNEQFF. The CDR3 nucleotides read TGTGCCAGTAGTATATACGGTACTTACAATGAGCAGTTCTTC.